This T cell receptor (beta chain) was documented in a study of low-dose radiotherapy and immunotherapy resistance in tumors. Study as a whole: Participants in Cohort 1 were administered 0.5 Gy per fraction at 2-week intervals, to a cumulative dose of 6.5 Gy.

This CDR3 spans 12 amino acids. Germline V CDR1 and CDR2: SNHLY, FYNNEI. Trimming removed 0 bases from V and 7 bases from J, with 6 bases in between. cDNA synthesis used a TRAV/TRBV-specific primer set for both chains. It was with a constant-region primer and a V-primer adapter that TCRs were amplified over roughly 19 PCR cycles. MiXCR was run by TCRdb on the reads, yielding one entry per CDR3 protein. Seen here are more than 70,000 distinct CDR3 sequences, roughly 19% observed once, and the top ten hold 9.5% to 15%. As for time point: after trial treatment. Indicated treatment: LDRT plus nivolumab, ipilimumab, low-dose cyclophosphamide and aspirin (RACIN trial). Eligible patients had advanced solid tumors lacking tumor-infiltrating lymphocytes. This clonotype was seen ten or more times.

The chain has TRBV2 and TRBJ1-2; no clear D. The specimen comprised PBMCs, sampled after low-dose radiotherapy plus immunotherapy. This TCR came from a female donor with ovarian cancer. CDR3 amino acids: CASSEAESGYTF. The CDR3 DNA sequence: TGTGCCAGCAGTGAAGCCGAGAGTGGCTACACCTTC.